This TCR beta chain is from a study of blood T cell repertoires in COVID-19. Study information: COVID-19 samples collected from the United States, Italy and Spain covered acute and convalescent phases. T cells, B-cell-depleted T cells, or PBMCs supplied cDNA or gDNA.

Method: immunoSEQ multiplex PCR; TCRdb's copy keeps in-frame clones and lacks some. The repertoire includes around 190,000 clones, about 88% of them detected once, and under 4% sits in the top ten. This clone showed up just a few times. Germline CDR1 is MDHEN and CDR2 is SYDVKM. CDR3 length: 15 amino acids. Trimming left V 8 bases short and J 1 base short, with 12 bases between. Adults between about 18 and 89 years of age took part from fewer than 30 US areas. V gene TRBV28 combines with J gene TRBJ1-6; TRBD1 might be the D (6 bases). This TCR was recovered from a young woman who had recovered from COVID-19. The sample consisted of PBMCs or T cells enriched from blood (not recorded which). CDR3 in DNA: TGTGCCAGCGAGCGAGGGGGTTCCTATAATTCACCCCTCCACTTT. This encodes CASERGGSYNSPLHF.